The 14 T cell receptor beta chains reported below all come from one sample, sequenced in a study of blood T cells in healthy people across ages. Primed by a sample-barcoded 5' primer and a J-beta primer mix, a second PCR proceeded for about 6 to 11 cycles. Using its own MiXCR run on the 5' RACE reads, TCRdb lists one record per CDR3 protein. Altogether some 750,000 distinct CDR3 sequences are present, 20% to 25% being singletons, with the ten largest covering less than 25%. Sequenced input: blood. The source of these receptors is a man aged 65 to 79 in good health.

This clonotype was seen a few times. This chain connects TRBV7-2 to TRBJ2-5; possible D gene TRBD1, 5 bases. The J call could be wrong; TRBJ2-1 is a better fit for the DNA end. Germline V gene lookup returns CDR1 SGHTA and CDR2 FQGNSA. This CDR3 spans 14 amino acids. CDR3 DNA sequence: TGTGCCAGCAGCTTGTCACCTCTACAGGTTGAGCAGTTCTTC. The encoded protein is CASSLSPLQVEQFF.

This rearrangement joins TRBV28 to TRBJ2-4; D may be TRBD1 or TRBD2 (5 bases each). Germline loops: CDR1 MDHEN, CDR2 SYDVKM. V lost 3 bases to trimming and J lost 12 bases, with 15 bases between them. This CDR3 has 13 residues. CDR3 amino acids: CASSFPSGPPQYF. CDR3 sequence (DNA): TGTGCCAGCAGTTTCCCTTCGGGGCCACCTCAGTACTTC.

The chain is built from TRBV5-1 and TRBJ2-6; 8 bases fit TRBD1. CDR1 is SGHRS and CDR2 is YFSETQ in the germline V gene. The CDR3 length is 20 residues. The V segment lost 1 base and the J segment 2 bases; nucleotides outside the gene matches: 14. The CDR3 is CASSLLPYDRGEPGANVLTF. The CDR3 nucleotides read TGCGCCAGCAGCTTGCTACCCTACGACAGGGGAGAGCCTGGGGCCAACGTCCTGACTTTC.

Turning to this clonotype: The junction departs from the called germline gene at one end, perhaps through a read error. The J gene is TRBJ2-5, the V gene TRBV20-1; 10 bases match TRBD1. Germline CDR1 DFQATT, CDR2 SNEGSKA (reference sequence). This CDR3 contains 15 residues. The CDR3 DNA sequence: TGCAGTGCTAGAGCAGCGACAGGGGGCTTATACGAGCAGTGCTTC. Translated, it gives CSARAATGGLYEQCF.

The sample holds a few counts of this clonotype. The gene calls are TRBV29-1 and TRBJ1-1; no reliable D call. Per the germline V gene, CDR1 is SQVTM and CDR2 is ANQGSEA. Deletions cut 6 bases from V and 4 bases from J, with 9 bases between. This CDR3 spans 11 amino acids. The CDR3: CSVRIGTEAFF. DNA for the CDR3: TGCAGCGTCCGAATAGGCACTGAAGCTTTCTTT.

This rearrangement joins TRBV6-2 or TRBV6-3 to TRBJ2-2; 8 bases agree with TRBD2. The CDR3 has 18 residues. Germline V gene lookup returns CDR1 MNHEY and CDR2 SVGEGT. The J segment lost 2 bases and the V segment lost 2 bases, leaving 10 bases of the junction unmatched. The CDR3 nucleotides read TGTGCCAGCAGTTACCCCGGGTTAGCGGGACTTAACACCGGGGAGCTGTTTTTT. Translating it yields CASSYPGLAGLNTGELFF.

This clonotype was seen a handful of times. V usage is TRBV2 and J usage is TRBJ1-2; D is perhaps TRBD1 (6 bases). V lost 10 bases and J lost 4, with 13 bases in between. Germline lookup yields CDR1 SNHLY and CDR2 FYNNEI. CDR3 length equals 12 residues. CDR3 sequence reads: CATWTVIYGYTF. CDR3 nucleotides: TGTGCCACCTGGACAGTCATCTATGGCTACACCTTC. Filled out from reference TRBV2 and TRBJ1-2, the complete variable domain reads EPEVTQTPSHQVTQMGQEVILRCVPISNHLYFYWYRQILGQKVEFLVSFYNNEISEKSEIFDDQFSVERPDGSNFTLKIRSTKLEDSAMYFCATWTVIYGYTFGSGTRLTVV.

Only a few counts were recorded for this clonotype. This rearrangement joins TRBV24-1 to TRBJ1-6; TRBD1 is a possible D gene (5 bases). The ends were cut back, 5 bases at V and 5 bases at J, with 9 bases in the middle. The CDR3 runs to 14 residues. In germline, CDR1 is KGHDR, CDR2 SFDVKD. CDR3 protein: CATSANRNNSPLHF. As DNA, the CDR3 is TGTGCCACCAGTGCAAACAGGAATAATTCACCCCTCCACTTT.

V is TRBV5-1 and J is TRBJ2-5; unclear D gene. This CDR3 has 15 amino acids. CDR1 and CDR2 from the germline V gene are SGHRS and YFSETQ. The V end lost 2 bases, the J end lost 0 bases, and 11 bases lay between the germline ends. The CDR3, as DNA: TGCGCCAGCAGCTTCCGTGGCCTCCACCAAGAGACCCAGTACTTC. Protein: CASSFRGLHQETQYF.

This clonotype was seen more than once but under ten times. The chain couples TRBV5-1 to TRBJ1-1; maybe TRBD1 (6 bases). The germline V gene encodes CDR1 SGHRS and CDR2 YFSETQ. V lost 0 bases and J lost 3, with 12 bases in between. This CDR3 contains 15 residues. The CDR3: CASSLEGVVYTEAFF. CDR3 nucleotides: TGCGCCAGCAGCTTGGAGGGGGTAGTGTACACTGAAGCTTTCTTT.

The chain has TRBV20-1 and TRBJ2-5; TRBD2 matches 7 bases. The J call may be incorrect, as the DNA end agrees better with TRBJ2-7. Germline CDR1 reads DFQATT; CDR2 reads SNEGSKA (reference sequence). This CDR3 contains 15 residues. As DNA, the CDR3 is TGCAGTGCTAGAGACCCCCTAGCGGACTCCTACGAGCAGTACTTC. Amino acid sequence: CSARDPLADSYEQYF.

The rearrangement uses TRBV6-1 and TRBJ1-6; 7 bases map to TRBD1. With V trimmed by 7 bases and J by 5 bases, 11 bases remained unmatched. The CDR3 totals 16 residues. The germline CDR1 and CDR2 sequences are MNHNS and SASEGT. CDR3 in DNA: TGTGCCAGCAACGAGACCCGGGACAGAAATAATTCACCCCTCCACTTT. Translation: CASNETRDRNNSPLHF.

This clonotype was detected a few times. The chain uses TRBV30 and TRBJ1-6, with a tentative D call TRBD1 (6 bases). V gave up 3 bases and J gave up 10 bases, with 16 bases separating them. This CDR3 has 14 residues. The germline V gene has CDR1 GTSNPN and CDR2 SVGIG (reference sequence). CDR3 amino acids: CAWRVTGLKSPLHF. The CDR3 nucleotides read TGTGCCTGGAGAGTTACAGGGTTGAAATCACCCCTCCACTTT.

The genes are TRBV20-1 and TRBJ1-3; 8 nucleotides line up with TRBD1. After removal of 3 bases from V and 3 bases from J, the junction contained 13 bases not matched to a gene. Germline lookup yields CDR1 DFQATT and CDR2 SNEGSKA (reference sequence). The CDR3 is 17 amino acids. CDR3 bases: TGCAGTGCTAGTCGGTGGCAGGGGGCAACTATTGGAAACACCATATATTTT. This gives the protein CSASRWQGATIGNTIYF.